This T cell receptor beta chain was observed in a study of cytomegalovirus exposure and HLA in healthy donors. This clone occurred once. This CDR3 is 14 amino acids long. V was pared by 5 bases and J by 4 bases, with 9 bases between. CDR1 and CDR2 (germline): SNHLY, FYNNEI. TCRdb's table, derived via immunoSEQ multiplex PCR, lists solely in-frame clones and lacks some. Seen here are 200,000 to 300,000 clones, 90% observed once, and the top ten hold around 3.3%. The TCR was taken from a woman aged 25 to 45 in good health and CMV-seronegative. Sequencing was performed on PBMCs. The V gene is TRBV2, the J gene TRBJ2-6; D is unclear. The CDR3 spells CASSPDWGANVLTF. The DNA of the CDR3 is TGTGCCAGCAGTCCCGACTGGGGGGCCAACGTCCTGACTTTC. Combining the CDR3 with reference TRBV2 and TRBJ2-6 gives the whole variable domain EPEVTQTPSHQVTQMGQEVILRCVPISNHLYFYWYRQILGQKVEFLVSFYNNEISEKSEIFDDQFSVERPDGSNFTLKIRSTKLEDSAMYFCASSPDWGANVLTFGAGSRLTVL.